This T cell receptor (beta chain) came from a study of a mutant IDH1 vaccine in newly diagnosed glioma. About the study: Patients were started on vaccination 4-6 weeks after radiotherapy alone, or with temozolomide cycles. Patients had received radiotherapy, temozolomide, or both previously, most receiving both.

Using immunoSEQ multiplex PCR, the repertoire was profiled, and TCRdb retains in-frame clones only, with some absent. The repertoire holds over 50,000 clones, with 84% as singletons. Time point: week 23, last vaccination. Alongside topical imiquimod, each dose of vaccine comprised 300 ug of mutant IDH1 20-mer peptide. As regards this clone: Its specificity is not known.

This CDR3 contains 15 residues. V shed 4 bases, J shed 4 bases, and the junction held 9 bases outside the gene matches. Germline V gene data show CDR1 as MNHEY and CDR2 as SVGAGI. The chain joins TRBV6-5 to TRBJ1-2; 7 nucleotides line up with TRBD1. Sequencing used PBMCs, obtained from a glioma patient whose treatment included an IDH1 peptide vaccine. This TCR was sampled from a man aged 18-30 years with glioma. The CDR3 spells CASSSTGPRGYGYTF. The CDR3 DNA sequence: TGTGCCAGCAGTTCGACAGGGCCCCGTGGCTATGGCTACACCTTC.